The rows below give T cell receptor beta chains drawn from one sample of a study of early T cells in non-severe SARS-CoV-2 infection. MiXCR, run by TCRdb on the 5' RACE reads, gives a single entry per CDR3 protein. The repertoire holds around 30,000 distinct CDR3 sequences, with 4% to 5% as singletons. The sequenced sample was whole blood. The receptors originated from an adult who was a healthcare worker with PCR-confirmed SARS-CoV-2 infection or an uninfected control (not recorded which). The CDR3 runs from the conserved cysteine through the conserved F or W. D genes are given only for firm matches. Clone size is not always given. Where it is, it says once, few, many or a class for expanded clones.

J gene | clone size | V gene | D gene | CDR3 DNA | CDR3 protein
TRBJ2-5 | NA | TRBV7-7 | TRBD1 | TGTGCCAGCAGCCCCCGGACAGGGCTGGGGACCCAGTACTTC | CASSPRTGLGTQYF
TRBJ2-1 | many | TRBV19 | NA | TGTGCCAGTAGCTCGGATGGCTATGAGCAGTTCTTC | CASSSDGYEQFF
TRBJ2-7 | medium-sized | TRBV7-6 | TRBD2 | TGTGCCAGCAGCTACCTTCGGGAGGGGTACTACGAGCAGTACTTC | CASSYLREGYYEQYF
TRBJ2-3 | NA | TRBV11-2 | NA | TGTGCCAGCAGCTTCATGTCAGATACGCAGTATTTT | CASSFMSDTQYF
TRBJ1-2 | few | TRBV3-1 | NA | TGTGCCAGCAGCCAACGGCATCTCAGGGGAGGCTACACCTTC | CASSQRHLRGGYTF
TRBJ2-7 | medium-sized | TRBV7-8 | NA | TGTGCCAGCAGCTTAGGGCCCACCGCCTACGAGCAGTACTTC | CASSLGPTAYEQYF
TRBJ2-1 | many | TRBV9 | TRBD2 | TGTGCCAGCAGCGTAGGACTAGCGGGAGGGCCCTTTTTCTTC | CASSVGLAGGPFFF
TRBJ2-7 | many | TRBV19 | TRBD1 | TGTGCCAGTAGGGACAGGGCCACCTACGAGCAGTACTTC | CASRDRATYEQYF
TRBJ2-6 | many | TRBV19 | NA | TGTGCCAGTAGTATGGGGGCTGGGGCCAACGTCCTGACTTTC | CASSMGAGANVLTF
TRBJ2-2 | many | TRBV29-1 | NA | TGCAGCGTTGACAAGAACACCGGGGAGCTGTTTTTT | CSVDKNTGELFF
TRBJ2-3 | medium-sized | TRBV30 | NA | TGTGCCTGGAGTCAAAGGGAGCGGGATACGCAGTATTTT | CAWSQRERDTQYF
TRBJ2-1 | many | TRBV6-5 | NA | TGTGCCAGCAGCCCTTTGACTAGTACCTCCTACAATGAGCAGTTCTTC | CASSPLTSTSYNEQFF
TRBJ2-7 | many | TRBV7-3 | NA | TGTGCCAGCAGCCCATCCCCCGCGGGTTACGAGCAGTACTTC | CASSPSPAGYEQYF
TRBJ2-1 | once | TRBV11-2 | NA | TGTGCCAGCAGCTTCGGGGCGAATGAGCAGTTCTTC | CASSFGANEQFF
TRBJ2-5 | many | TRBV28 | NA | TGTGCCAGCAGTTTACAGGGAGAGACCCAGTACTTC | CASSLQGETQYF
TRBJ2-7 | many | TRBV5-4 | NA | TGTGCCAGCAGCGGGGGGGCAGGCGAGCAGTACTTC | CASSGGAGEQYF
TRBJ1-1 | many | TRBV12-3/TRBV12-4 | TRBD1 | TGTGCCAGCGTAAGCACCGGGACAGGTTTCATGAACACTGAAGCTTTCTTT | CASVSTGTGFMNTEAFF
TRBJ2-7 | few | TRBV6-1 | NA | TGTGCCAGCAGTGAGGTTGTAGGCTACGAGCAGTACTTC | CASSEVVGYEQYF
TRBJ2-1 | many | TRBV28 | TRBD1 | TGTGCCAGCATGTATCTTCAACAGGGGATGGCGTTCTTC | CASMYLQQGMAFF
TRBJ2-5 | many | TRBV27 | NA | TGTGCCAGCAGCCGCCGACTCCCAGGGGGGCAGGAGACCCAGTACTTC | CASSRRLPGGQETQYF
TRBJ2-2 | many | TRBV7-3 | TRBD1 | TGTGCCAGCAGCCGACCGACAGGGAAGGACACCGGGGAGCTGTTTTTT | CASSRPTGKDTGELFF
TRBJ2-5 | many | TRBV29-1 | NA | TGCAGCGTTGAAGAACTAGCCGGAGAGACCCAGTACTTC | CSVEELAGETQYF
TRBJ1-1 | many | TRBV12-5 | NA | TGTGCTAGTGGTTTGGCCTCGGGGGCGCGTAGGGCTGAAGCTTTCTTT | CASGLASGARRAEAFF
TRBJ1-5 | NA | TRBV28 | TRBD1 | TGTGCCAGCGACAGGGGCCCGACCCAGCCCCAGCATTTT | CASDRGPTQPQHF
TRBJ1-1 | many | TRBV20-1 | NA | TGCAGTGTTCAGGGGCACACTGAAGCTTTCTTT | CSVQGHTEAFF
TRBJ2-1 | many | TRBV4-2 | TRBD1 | TGTGCCAGCAGCCAAAACAGGGGGTCCAGGGACAATGAGCAGTTCTTC | CASSQNRGSRDNEQFF
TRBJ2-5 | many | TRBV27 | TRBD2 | TGTGCCACCTGGACTAGCGGGAGGGAAGAGACCCAGTACTTC | CATWTSGREETQYF
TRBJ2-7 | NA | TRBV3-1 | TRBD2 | TGTGCCAGCAGCCAAGCGGGAGGGCTCCACTACGAGCAGTACTTC | CASSQAGGLHYEQYF
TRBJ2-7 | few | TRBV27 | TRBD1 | TGTGCCAGCAGACCCGGGACAGGGGGCTCAGGGCAGTACTTC | CASRPGTGGSGQYF
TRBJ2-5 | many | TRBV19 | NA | TGTGCCAGTAGTCCGACGTTTTCCGGGGAGACCCAGTACTTC | CASSPTFSGETQYF
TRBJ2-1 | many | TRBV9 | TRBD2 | TGTGCCAGCAGTAGACTAGCGGGAGCGGATGAGCAGTTCTTC | CASSRLAGADEQFF
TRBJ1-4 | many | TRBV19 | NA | TGTGCCAGTAGAGCGGTCGGCTATGAAAAACTGTTTTTT | CASRAVGYEKLFF
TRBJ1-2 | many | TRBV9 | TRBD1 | TGTGCCAGCAGCTCACCGACAGGGGTGAGAGGCTACACCTTC | CASSSPTGVRGYTF
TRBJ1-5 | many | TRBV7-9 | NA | TGTGCCAGCAGCTTAGGAGGGAGTCAGCCCCAGCATTTT | CASSLGGSQPQHF
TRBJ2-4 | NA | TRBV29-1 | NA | TGCAGCGTGGGGGCGGGGGCCGGAAACATTCAGTACTTC | CSVGAGAGNIQYF
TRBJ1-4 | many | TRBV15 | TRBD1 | TGTGCCACCAGCGGGGGGACAGGAGGGCTAACGGGGCTGTTTTTT | CATSGGTGGLTGLFF
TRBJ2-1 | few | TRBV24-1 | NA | TGTGCCACCAGTGGAGAAGGATGGGGTGAGCAGTTCTTC | CATSGEGWGEQFF
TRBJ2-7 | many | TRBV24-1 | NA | TGTGCCACCAGTGATTTAACGGGATCCGAGCAGTACTTC | CATSDLTGSEQYF
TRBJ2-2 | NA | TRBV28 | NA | TGTGCCAGCAGTCCTGGGGGACCAGGAACCGGGGAGCTGTTTTTT | CASSPGGPGTGELFF
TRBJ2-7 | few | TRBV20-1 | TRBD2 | TGCAGTGCTACTAGCGGGAAGGACTACGAGCAGTACTTC | CSATSGKDYEQYF
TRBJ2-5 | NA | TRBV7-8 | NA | TGTGCCAGCAGCTTAGTACAGTACCAAGAGACCCAGTACTTC | CASSLVQYQETQYF
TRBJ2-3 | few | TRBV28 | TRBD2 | TGTGCCAGCCGGGGGAGGGTTTCTGCAGATACGCAGTATTTT | CASRGRVSADTQYF
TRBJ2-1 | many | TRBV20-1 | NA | TGCAGTGCTAGCAAATTCGGTGAGCAGTTCTTC | CSASKFGEQFF
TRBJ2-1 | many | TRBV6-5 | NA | TGTGCCAGCAGTTCCCGGAGGAGCGGTGCCTACAATGAGCAGTTCTTC | CASSSRRSGAYNEQFF
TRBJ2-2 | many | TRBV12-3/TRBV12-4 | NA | TGTGCCAGCAGACTTGCAGGGGCCGGGGAGCTGTTTTTT | CASRLAGAGELFF
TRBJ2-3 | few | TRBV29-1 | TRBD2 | TGCAGCGTTGAAGCTAGCGGGTTACCTAGCACAGATACGCAGTATTTT | CSVEASGLPSTDTQYF
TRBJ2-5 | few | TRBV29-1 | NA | TGCAGCGGAACTTACAGCTCAGAGACCCAGTACTTC | CSGTYSSETQYF
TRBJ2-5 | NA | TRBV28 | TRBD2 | TGTGCCTCAAGGGGAGCGGGACAAGAGACCCAGTACTTC | CASRGAGQETQYF
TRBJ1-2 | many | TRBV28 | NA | TGTGCCAGCAGTTTACGCTTGTATGGCTACACCTTC | CASSLRLYGYTF
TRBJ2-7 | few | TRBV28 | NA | TGTGCCAGCAGTTTAGGTACACCCGTCGAGCAGTACTTC | CASSLGTPVEQYF
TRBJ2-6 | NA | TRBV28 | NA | TGTGCCAGCAGTTTACAAGGAGGTCAGGGGGCCAACGTCCTGACTTTC | CASSLQGGQGANVLTF
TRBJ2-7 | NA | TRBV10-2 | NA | TGCGCCAGCAGGGTCGCGGGGCCCTACGAGCAGTACTTC | CASRVAGPYEQYF
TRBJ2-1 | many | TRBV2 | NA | TGTGCCAGCACACAGGGCGGTTCTACGAGGCAGTTCTTC | CASTQGGSTRQFF
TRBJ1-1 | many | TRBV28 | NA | TGTGCCAGCAGTTTCAGACATAAGTCTGGAGCTTTCTTT | CASSFRHKSGAFF
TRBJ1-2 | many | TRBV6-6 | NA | TGTGCCAGCAGCAGGAACAGGGGCTACACCTTC | CASSRNRGYTF